This T cell receptor beta chain was found in a study of early T cells in non-severe SARS-CoV-2 infection. The wider study: Sequenced material consisted of bulk RNA (from unsorted whole blood), and chains were unpaired. Study-wide points: Anti-spike CD8 specificities were favored by VDJdb matching, whose results missed private and CD4 specificities.

CDR1 and CDR2 from the germline V gene are MDHEN and SYDVKM. Between the trimmed V and J ends, which lost 5 bases and 2 bases, there was a span of 13 bases. This CDR3 contains 14 residues. Of note for this clonotype: Its antigen is undetermined.

In the library, individual cDNA molecules carried attached unique molecular identifiers. Each CDR3 protein is one row after TCRdb ran MiXCR on the 5' RACE reads. The sample includes under 85,000 distinct CDR3 sequences, 9.5% to 15% seen only once; the top ten take about 1.1%. The source is an adult who was a healthcare worker with PCR-confirmed SARS-CoV-2 infection or an uninfected control (not recorded which). The chain is built from TRBV28 and TRBJ2-7; D possibly uses TRBD1 or TRBD2 (5 bases each). Material: whole blood. CDR3 coding DNA: TGTGCCAGCAGTCCCCTAGAGGGGACCTACGAGCAGTACTTC. Residues: CASSPLEGTYEQYF.